These 20 T cell receptor beta chains originate from one sample sequenced in a study of radiotherapy plus CTLA-4 blockade in lung cancer. The assay was immunoSEQ multiplex PCR, and TCRdb's table has in-frame clones only and misses some. Of tens of thousands of clones in the sample, about 83% were seen once. The specimen was peripheral blood, collected from a patient treated with radiotherapy plus ipilimumab. The receptors were gathered from a human donor with non-small cell lung cancer whose response to radiotherapy plus ipilimumab could not be evaluated.

This chain connects TRBV7-3 to TRBJ2-7; 7 nucleotides agree with TRBD2. Unmatched junction bases numbered 3, after V lost 5 bases and J lost 2 bases. Per germline, CDR1 SGHTA and CDR2 FQGTGA. The CDR3 loop spans 13 amino acids. The CDR3 loop reads CASSQRDAYEQYF. CDR3 in DNA: TGTGCCAGCAGCCAGCGGGATGCCTACGAGCAGTACTTC.

With respect to this clone: At one end the junction does not follow the germline gene, possibly because of a read error. The chain links TRBV2 to TRBJ2-7; the D gene is possibly TRBD2 (5 bases). The CDR3 totals 12 residues. Germline CDR1 and CDR2: SNHLY and FYNNEI. The CDR3 bases are TGTGCCAGCAGGGCCTTGGAGGCAGCTTCGGACTTC. Its translation: CASRALEAASDF.

The chain is built from TRBV6-5 and TRBJ2-2; perhaps TRBD2 as D (5 bases). Germline V lookup: CDR1 MNHEY, CDR2 SVGAGI. The CDR3 is 13 residues long. With 4 bases removed from V and 7 bases from J, the gap between germline ends came to 10 bases. In nucleotides, the CDR3 is TGTGCCAGCAGTTCGACTGAGGGCGGGGAGCTGTTTTTT. Translation: CASSSTEGGELFF.

The chain carries TRBV30 and TRBJ2-1; 7 nucleotides align to TRBD2. The V gene's germline CDR1 is GTSNPN and CDR2 SVGIG (reference sequence). V shed 1 base, J shed 2 bases, and the junction held 11 bases outside the gene matches. The CDR3 has 17 residues. CDR3 region: CAWSDLTSATTYNEQFF. CDR3 DNA: TGTGCCTGGAGTGATCTAACTAGCGCCACCACCTACAATGAGCAGTTCTTC.

The V gene is TRBV28, the J gene TRBJ1-1; 9 bases are a match to TRBD1. After removal of 4 bases from V and 4 bases from J, the junction contained 7 bases not matched to a gene. The V gene's germline CDR1 is MDHEN and CDR2 SYDVKM. This CDR3 is 15 amino acids long. CDR3 DNA sequence: TGTGCCAGCAGTTCCCACAGGGGGCGGAGCACTGAAGCTTTCTTT. The encoded protein is CASSSHRGRSTEAFF.

CDR3 amino acids: CASSQEVGLDYGYTF. The CDR3 DNA reads TGTGCCAGCAGCCAAGAAGTGGGACTGGACTATGGCTACACCTTC. This chain uses TRBV4-2 with TRBJ1-2, with D tentatively TRBD1 (5 bases). The CDR3 is 15 amino acids. CDR1 LGHNA and CDR2 YNFKEQ come from the germline V gene. Trimming cost V 0 bases and J 3 bases, with 11 bases left between them.

This clone was seen more than once but under ten times. V is TRBV2 and J is TRBJ1-5; D possibly corresponds to TRBD1 (5 bases). CDR1 SNHLY and CDR2 FYNNEI come from the germline V gene. This CDR3 is built from 15 residues. V dropped 0 bases and J dropped 7 bases, with 13 bases sitting between them. The CDR3 region has the DNA TGTGCCAGCAGTGAAGCGCAGGGTGGCTACCAGCCCCAGCATTTT. As protein: CASSEAQGGYQPQHF.

The chain is built from TRBV5-1 and TRBJ1-2, with D hard to call. Trimming removed 4 bases from V and 7 bases from J, with 17 bases in between. This CDR3 has 14 residues. The germline V gene encodes CDR1 SGHRS and CDR2 YFSETQ. The CDR3 DNA reads TGCGCCAGCAGCCCCGACACTTCCGCAGGTGGCTACACCTTC. Translation gives CASSPDTSAGGYTF.

The chain joins TRBV11-2 to TRBJ2-7; 7 bases fit TRBD1. This CDR3 is built from 16 residues. Germline CDR1 reads SGHAT; CDR2 reads FQNNGV. V dropped 1 base and J dropped 4; count of bases not matched to a gene: 10. CDR3: CASSLVTGVSGYEQYF. For the CDR3, the DNA is TGTGCCAGCAGCTTAGTTACAGGGGTCAGTGGGTACGAGCAGTACTTC.

The rearrangement uses TRBV4-1 and TRBJ1-2; no reliable D call. V lost 0 bases and J 1 base, leaving 6 bases between the germline ends. CDR3 length: 14 residues. In germline, CDR1 is MGHRA, CDR2 YSYEKL. The CDR3 sequence: CASSQDSGNYGYTF. In nucleotides, the CDR3 is TGCGCCAGCAGCCAAGATTCCGGTAACTATGGCTACACCTTC.

The J gene is TRBJ2-5, the V gene TRBV6-6; 11 bases are shared with TRBD2. Trimming at V came to 5 bases and at J to 2 bases, leaving 7 bases not matched to a gene. This CDR3 is built from 16 residues. The V gene's germline CDR1 is MNHNY and CDR2 SVGAGI (reference sequence). The CDR3: CASSQPLAGGQETQYF. CDR3 DNA: TGTGCCAGCAGTCAACCCTTAGCGGGAGGGCAAGAGACCCAGTACTTC.

J is TRBJ2-3 and V is TRBV9; 9 bases match TRBD1. Trimming took 2 bases from V and 5 from J; bases not matched to a gene: 0. CDR1 and CDR2 from the germline V gene are SGDLS and YYNGEE. This CDR3 region has 13 residues. Here the CDR3 reads CASSVDRGDTQYF. For the CDR3, the DNA is TGTGCCAGCAGCGTGGACAGGGGAGATACGCAGTATTTT.

V is TRBV7-2 and J is TRBJ1-3; TRBD1 is a possible D gene (6 bases). The V end was cut by 7 bases, the J end by 0 bases, with 16 bases between. There are 16 residues in the CDR3. Germline V gene sequence: CDR1 SGHTA, CDR2 FQGNSA. CDR3 bases: TGTGCCAGCACCGGGGGGGCACTTCACTCTGGAAACACCATATATTTT. Translating gives CASTGGALHSGNTIYF.

The chain recombines TRBV15 with TRBJ2-5; TRBD1 aligns across 8 bases. CDR1 and CDR2 from the germline V gene are LNHNV and YYDKDF (reference sequence). This CDR3 contains 15 residues. V dropped 8 bases and J dropped 2; count of bases not matched to a gene: 10. CDR3 DNA: TGTGCCACCTCCGGACAGGGAAGTTGGCAAGAGACCCAGTACTTC. Its protein product is CATSGQGSWQETQYF.

Comments on this clone: At the DNA level, this CDR3 is encoded by other sequences in the same sample as well. DNA of the CDR3: TGTGCCAGCAGTTTAGGGCAGGGCTTTAGGCAGCCCCAGCATTTT. As protein: CASSLGQGFRQPQHF. This chain joins TRBV28 and TRBJ1-5, with D tentatively TRBD1 (5 bases). Trimming removed 2 bases from V and 7 bases from J, with 15 bases in between. This CDR3 contains 15 residues. CDR1 is MDHEN and CDR2 is SYDVKM in the germline V gene.

The chain couples TRBV11-2 to TRBJ1-4, with D maybe TRBD1 (6 bases). The germline gives CDR1 SGHAT, CDR2 FQNNGV. The CDR3 has 17 residues. The germline V and J ends were trimmed by 5 bases and 8 bases, with 24 bases remaining between them. The CDR3 DNA reads as TGTGCCAGCAGCGCGTCAAACCTACAGGGAGGGAGGGAAAAACTGTTTTTT. Translating it yields CASSASNLQGGREKLFF.

V is TRBV19 and J is TRBJ1-1, with 10 nucleotides matching TRBD1. This CDR3 spans 13 amino acids. Germline-derived CDR1 and CDR2 are LNHDA and SQIVND (reference sequence). V shed 9 bases and J 6 bases; nucleotides not matched to a gene: 7. CDR3 sequence reads: CASRDRGYSEAFF. The CDR3, as DNA: TGTGCCAGCAGGGACAGGGGATACTCTGAAGCTTTCTTT.

This chain connects TRBV6-5 to TRBJ2-7; 7 bases agree with TRBD1. The CDR3 extends over 13 amino acids. The V gene end was trimmed by 2 bases and the J gene end by 3 bases; junction bases not matched to a gene: 1. The germline gives CDR1 MNHEY, CDR2 SVGAGI. As DNA, the CDR3 is TGTGCCAGCAGTTACCGGGACAGCTACGAGCAGTACTTC. Residues: CASSYRDSYEQYF.

V and J are TRBV30 and TRBJ1-4, with TRBD1 identical over 7 bases. V trimming: 4 bases; J trimming: 7 bases; junction bases outside the gene matches: 6. The length of the CDR3 is 13 residues. The germline CDR1 and CDR2 sequences are GTSNPN and SVGIG (reference sequence). The CDR3 loop reads CAWNRAGGEKLFF. As DNA, the CDR3 is TGTGCCTGGAATAGGGCAGGGGGTGAAAAACTGTTTTTT.

The chain links TRBV6-5 to TRBJ2-7; D remains ambiguous. V dropped 0 bases and J dropped 1 base, with 7 bases sitting between them. CDR3 length: 14 amino acids. Germline V gene lookup returns CDR1 MNHEY and CDR2 SVGAGI. The CDR3 region has the DNA TGTGCCAGCAGTTACTCGGGCAGATCCTACGAGCAGTACTTC. This sequence encodes CASSYSGRSYEQYF.